This T cell receptor beta chain stems from a study of identical twins. Points from the study as a whole: Twins shared out-of-frame alpha sequences with excess low generation probability. Invariant MAIT and iNKT cells may have partly biased zero-insertion analyses. Findings came from cross-sectional statistics, without long-term follow-up of donors.

TCRdb called the 5' RACE reads again in MiXCR, with one record for every CDR3 protein. The sample holds about 240,000 distinct CDR3 sequences, 10% to 13% seen once. Germline loops: CDR1 SGHTA, CDR2 FQGNSA. Trimming removed 7 bases from V and 3 bases from J; junction bases left unmatched: 5. The CDR3 runs to 14 residues. This clonotype came up many times. What it binds is not known. The receptor comes from a man in his fifties or sixties in good health. The chain links TRBV7-2 to TRBJ1-5; 8 bases align to TRBD1. Sequencing was carried out using memory T cells sorted from blood. CDR3 region: CASTSGGYNQPQHF. CDR3 DNA sequence: TGTGCCAGCACCTCAGGGGGCTACAATCAGCCCCAGCATTTT.